These 29 T cell receptor beta chains were all obtained from the same sample, sequenced in a study of cytomegalovirus exposure and HLA in healthy donors. Sequencing used immunoSEQ multiplex PCR; TCRdb keeps in-frame clones, though not all of them. The sample yields roughly 150,000 clones, approximately 89% seen once. The sequencing sample was made of PBMCs. The receptors here all came from a woman younger than 35 in good health and CMV-seropositive.

The V and J genes are TRBV5-1 and TRBJ2-5, with a possible D match to TRBD2 (5 bases). CDR3 length: 11 residues. Trimming removed 1 base from V and 7 bases from J, with 5 bases in between. Germline-derived CDR1 and CDR2 are SGHRS and YFSETQ. CDR3 in amino acids: CASSLSGTQYF. The CDR3 DNA reads TGCGCCAGCAGCTTGAGCGGGACCCAGTACTTC.

The gene calls are TRBV5-1 and TRBJ2-1; D is possibly TRBD2 (7 bases). With 8 bases removed from V and 10 bases from J, the gap between germline ends came to 19 bases. Germline loops: CDR1 SGHRS, CDR2 YFSETQ. The CDR3 extends over 13 amino acids. DNA of the CDR3: TGCGCCAGTCGGGGGGCGGGAGTGAACGAGCAGTTCTTC. Amino acid sequence: CASRGAGVNEQFF.

This clone was seen only once. The junction and the germline gene differ at one end; a read error may be behind it. The V call is TRBV11-2, the J call TRBJ2-7, with 14 bases aligning to TRBD2. The germline gives CDR1 SGHAT, CDR2 FQNNGV. This CDR3 has 12 amino acids. The CDR3 loop reads CASSLGTSGSFF. The CDR3 DNA reads as TGTGCCAGCAGCTTGGGGACTAGCGGGAGTTTCTTC.

This chain connects TRBV28 to TRBJ1-4, with D possibly being TRBD1 (6 bases). Germline CDR1 and CDR2: MDHEN and SYDVKM. V was cut by 4 bases and J by 7 bases, with 19 bases left in between. The CDR3 loop spans 16 amino acids. Written as DNA, the CDR3 is TGTGCCAGCAGTTCCCCCCGGGGGGGGGCGCGTGAAAAACTGTTTTTT. It specifies CASSSPRGGAREKLFF.

This clone was seen a single time. The CDR3 DNA is TGCGCCAGCAGCCAAGAGGGACTTGGCGACACTGAAGCTTTCTTT. Protein product: CASSQEGLGDTEAFF. This rearrangement joins TRBV4-1 to TRBJ1-1, with D maybe TRBD1 (5 bases). The V gene lost 0 bases and the J gene lost 3 bases, with 11 bases spanning the gap. The V gene's germline CDR1 is MGHRA and CDR2 YSYEKL. The CDR3 consists of 15 residues.

This chain links TRBV28 with TRBJ2-7, with 10 bases fitting TRBD1. V dropped 8 bases and J dropped 2; count of bases not matched to a gene: 6. CDR1 is MDHEN and CDR2 is SYDVKM in the germline V gene. The CDR3 consists of 14 residues. The CDR3 sequence is CASARGTGAYEQYF. The CDR3, as DNA: TGTGCCAGCGCACGCGGGACAGGGGCCTACGAGCAGTACTTC.

The rearrangement links TRBV30 to TRBJ2-5; 12 bases are a match to TRBD2. Near its end, the DNA agrees better with TRBJ2-7, so the J call may be wrong. CDR1 is GTSNPN and CDR2 is SVGIG in the germline V gene (reference sequence). CDR3 length: 14 amino acids. The CDR3 nucleotides read TGTGCCTGGAGAGGGACTAGCGGGTCCTACGAGCAGTACTTC. It is translated as CAWRGTSGSYEQYF.

The gene calls are TRBV7-8 and TRBJ2-7, with 8 bases identical to TRBD1. V dropped 3 bases and J dropped 7; count of bases not matched to a gene: 8. Germline assignment: CDR1 SGHVS and CDR2 FQNEAQ. CDR3 length: 14 amino acids. The CDR3 spells CASSFGQGRTEQYF. The CDR3 coding sequence is TGTGCCAGCAGCTTCGGACAGGGCCGGACGGAGCAGTACTTC.

The chain joins TRBV30 to TRBJ2-3, with 12 bases matching TRBD1. CDR1 is GTSNPN, CDR2 SVGIG, per germline (reference sequence). Trimming at V came to 1 base and at J to 6 bases, leaving 5 bases not matched to a gene. The CDR3 runs 15 residues. The CDR3 is CAWSAMGQGADTQYF. CDR3 nucleotides: TGTGCCTGGAGTGCCATGGGACAGGGGGCCGATACGCAGTATTTT.

The chain couples TRBV27 to TRBJ2-1, with TRBD2 matching over 10 bases. The CDR3 has 15 residues. Germline V gives CDR1 MNHEY, CDR2 SMNVEV (reference sequence). J was trimmed by 5 bases and V by 3 bases; bases with no gene match: 4. CDR3 DNA: TGTGCCAGCAGTTTTGGGACTAGCGCTCACAATGAGCAGTTCTTC. Translation: CASSFGTSAHNEQFF.

The chain couples TRBV30 to TRBJ1-1; 7 bases agree with TRBD1. V dropped 1 base and J dropped 1; count of bases not matched to a gene: 3. CDR1 and CDR2 (germline): GTSNPN, SVGIG (reference sequence). CDR3 length: 14 residues. This chain's CDR3 is CAWSGAGGNTEAFF. The DNA of the CDR3 is TGTGCCTGGAGTGGGGCAGGGGGGAACACTGAAGCTTTCTTT.

This chain links TRBV5-8 with TRBJ2-5; 11 bases match TRBD2. The ends lost 0 bases at V and 4 bases at J; junction bases unmatched: 14. This CDR3 has 19 residues. Germline V gives CDR1 SGHTS, CDR2 YDEGEE. The DNA of the CDR3 is TGTGCCAGCAGCTTGGCCGCAACTAGCGGGAGTTGGAGTTCAGAGACCCAGTACTTC. Translation gives CASSLAATSGSWSSETQYF.

V and J are TRBV30 and TRBJ1-4; D gene unclear. Germline CDR1 reads GTSNPN; CDR2 reads SVGIG (reference sequence). Trimming removed 2 bases from V and 7 bases from J, with 11 bases in between. The CDR3 contains 13 residues. The CDR3 spells CAWSLERGEKLFF. The CDR3 DNA is TGTGCCTGGAGTTTGGAGCGCGGTGAAAAACTGTTTTTT.

This chain uses TRBV7-2 with TRBJ1-1, with TRBD1 identical over 7 bases. Per germline, CDR1 SGHTA and CDR2 FQGNSA. The CDR3 runs to 14 residues. The trim removed 6 bases at V and 4 bases at J, leaving 8 bases unmatched. CDR3 nucleotides: TGTGCCAGCAGGAGACAGGGTCTCTCCACTGAAGCTTTCTTT. This codes for CASRRQGLSTEAFF.

The V gene is TRBV5-1, the J gene TRBJ2-5; weak D call: TRBD1 (6 bases). This CDR3 is built from 15 residues. The germline V and J ends were trimmed by 4 bases and 1 base, with 14 bases remaining between them. The V gene's germline CDR1 is SGHRS and CDR2 YFSETQ. The chain's CDR3 is CASSDQGLTQETQYF. CDR3 nucleotide sequence: TGCGCCAGCAGCGACCAGGGGCTCACCCAAGAGACCCAGTACTTC.

The J gene is TRBJ1-1, the V gene TRBV5-1; no clear D. Germline V gene sequence: CDR1 SGHRS, CDR2 YFSETQ. Trimming removed 1 base from V and 3 bases from J, with 7 bases in between. The CDR3 has 13 amino acids. The CDR3 reads CASSLMAYTEAFF. In DNA, the CDR3 is TGCGCCAGCAGCTTGATGGCCTACACTGAAGCTTTCTTT.

The V gene is TRBV11-2, the J gene TRBJ2-7, with TRBD1 as a possible D gene (5 bases). This CDR3 is 12 amino acids long. From germline, CDR1 is SGHAT and CDR2 FQNNGV. The V end was cut by 5 bases, the J end by 6 bases, with 11 bases between. DNA of the CDR3: TGTGCCAGCAGCCCGGACAATGGCGAGCAGTACTTC. Translating gives CASSPDNGEQYF.

V gene TRBV27 combines with J gene TRBJ2-5; tentative D call: TRBD1 (6 bases). CDR1 and CDR2 from the germline V gene are MNHEY and SMNVEV (reference sequence). V lost 1 base and J lost 5, with 11 bases in between. This CDR3 has 14 amino acids. In DNA form, the CDR3 reads TGTGCCAGCAGTTTATTAGGGGGATCTGAGACCCAGTACTTC. It yields the protein CASSLLGGSETQYF.

J is TRBJ1-4 and V is TRBV4-1; D perhaps matches TRBD1 (6 bases). V gave up 0 bases and J gave up 2 bases, with 7 bases separating them. Germline assignment: CDR1 MGHRA and CDR2 YSYEKL. This CDR3 spans 15 amino acids. The CDR3 loop reads CASSQDGGTNEKLFF. The CDR3 DNA sequence: TGCGCCAGCAGCCAAGATGGGGGCACTAATGAAAAACTGTTTTTT.

The V and J genes are TRBV15 and TRBJ1-2, with a tentative D call TRBD1 (5 bases). Germline CDR1 reads LNHNV; CDR2 reads YYDKDF (reference sequence). Trimming left V 1 base short and J 3 bases short, with 6 bases between. There are 13 residues in the CDR3. CDR3 bases: TGTGCCACCAGCAGAGCACAGGACTATGGCTACACCTTC. Amino acids: CATSRAQDYGYTF.

This clone was recorded only once. V gene TRBV4-2 combines with J gene TRBJ1-2; D uncertain. CDR1 and CDR2 from the germline V gene are LGHNA and YNFKEQ. V was clipped by 5 bases and J by 6 bases, with 19 bases between them. This CDR3 is 15 amino acids long. CDR3 amino acids: CASSFLSRGGDGYTF. CDR3 bases: TGTGCCAGCAGCTTCCTCTCCCGGGGTGGCGATGGCTACACCTTC.

The V and J genes are TRBV27 and TRBJ2-2, with 7 bases lining up with TRBD2. The CDR3 runs to 16 residues. Germline CDR1 is MNHEY and CDR2 is SMNVEV (reference sequence). V was pared by 1 base and J by 4 bases, with 6 bases of the junction left unmatched. The DNA of the CDR3 is TGTGCCAGCAGTTTATTGACTAGCTCCGGCACCGGGGAGCTGTTTTTT. Its translation is CASSLLTSSGTGELFF.

The V call is TRBV29-1, the J call TRBJ2-7; TRBD1 is a possible D gene (5 bases). Trimming shortened V by 7 bases and J by 5 bases, and 12 bases separated the two germline ends. The CDR3 is 11 amino acids. CDR1 and CDR2 from the germline V gene are SQVTM and ANQGSEA. The CDR3 loop is CSGKQVDEQYF. CDR3 DNA sequence: TGCAGCGGAAAACAGGTTGACGAGCAGTACTTC.

Comments on this clone: The junction shows a germline mismatch at one end, possibly a read error. The chain links TRBV7-7 to TRBJ1-1; D is uncertain. CDR1 and CDR2 from the germline V gene are SSHAT and FNYEAQ (reference sequence). The CDR3 covers 13 residues. The DNA of the CDR3 is TGTGCTAGCAGCTTAACAGTGAACACTGAAGCTTTCTTT. This sequence encodes CASSLTVNTEAFF.

The chain employs TRBV7-3 and TRBJ1-2; TRBD1 is a possible D gene (5 bases). Trimming pared 2 bases from V and 0 bases from J, leaving 10 bases between. Germline-derived CDR1 and CDR2 are SGHTA and FQGTGA. The CDR3 contains 15 residues. CDR3 region: CASSLGAGSNYGYTF. DNA of the CDR3: TGTGCCAGCAGCTTAGGGGCGGGATCTAACTATGGCTACACCTTC. The variable domain in full, with the rest retrieved from reference TRBV7-3 and TRBJ1-2, is GAGVSQTPSNKVTEKGKYVELRCDPISGHTALYWYRQSLGQGPEFLIYFQGTGAADDSGLPNDRFFAVRPEGSVSTLKIQRTERGDSAVYLCASSLGAGSNYGYTFGSGTRLTVV.

The DNA for the CDR3 is TGTGCCAGCAGCCCCAGGGTCAGCCCTATCTCTGTCACCGGGGAGCTGTTTTTT. Translating gives CASSPRVSPISVTGELFF. The gene calls are TRBV14 and TRBJ2-2; weak D call: TRBD1 (5 bases). This CDR3 spans 18 amino acids. Germline CDR1 SGHDN, CDR2 FVKESK. The V gene lost 4 bases and the J gene lost 4 bases, with 22 bases spanning the gap.

The J gene is TRBJ2-5, the V gene TRBV29-1; the match to TRBD1 covers 8 bases. This CDR3 spans 14 amino acids. The V and J ends lost 4 bases and 4 bases, in that order; junction bases with no gene match: 8. Germline values: CDR1 SQVTM, CDR2 ANQGSEA. DNA for the CDR3: TGCAGCGTTGGGGACAGGATGGGGGGAGAGACCCAGTACTTC. It specifies CSVGDRMGGETQYF.

This sequence joins TRBV27 and TRBJ1-4; 8 positions match TRBD1. The V and J ends lost 4 bases and 10 bases, in that order; junction bases with no gene match: 8. The CDR3 is made up of 14 amino acids. Germline lookup yields CDR1 MNHEY and CDR2 SMNVEV (reference sequence). Written as DNA, the CDR3 is TGTGCCAGCAGTTCGCGGACAGGGTCGGTAAAACTGTTTTTT. This gives the protein CASSSRTGSVKLFF.

The V call is TRBV5-1, the J call TRBJ2-7; 8 nucleotides match TRBD2. Germline V CDR1 and CDR2: SGHRS, YFSETQ. The CDR3 consists of 15 residues. Losses at the gene ends were 5 bases for V and 3 bases for J; bases not matched to a gene: 10. CDR3: CASRSTPSGSYEQYF. CDR3 nucleotide sequence: TGCGCCAGCAGATCTACCCCAAGCGGGAGCTACGAGCAGTACTTC. Full variable domain (rest looked up from reference TRBV5-1 and TRBJ2-7): KAGVTQTPRYLIKTRGQQVTLSCSPISGHRSVSWYQQTPGQGLQFLFEYFSETQRNKGNFPGRFSGRQFSNSRSEMNVSTLELGDSALYLCASRSTPSGSYEQYFGPGTRLTVT.